The rows below give T cell receptor beta chains drawn from one sample of a study of T cell responses to AZD1222 COVID-19 vaccine. Method: immunoSEQ multiplex PCR; TCRdb's copy keeps in-frame clones and lacks some. This table holds about 210,000 clones, 92% found once. The sequences come from peripheral blood, collected on day 0 of AZD1222 vaccination. The receptors here all came from an adult in good health. Both conserved end residues are part of each CDR3. The D gene is left open where the match is weak.

TRBJ1-1 TRBV2 NA CASSENTEAFF TGTGCCAGCAGTGAAAACACTGAAGCTTTCTTT
TRBJ1-5 TRBV18 NA CASSLDRNQPQHF TGTGCCAGCTCCTTGGACAGAAATCAGCCCCAGCATTTT
TRBJ1-1 TRBV25-1 NA CASSETREKSEAFF TGTGCCAGCAGTGAAACCAGGGAGAAATCTGAAGCTTTCTTT
TRBJ1-4 TRBV7-2 NA CASSLDTAINEKLFF TGTGCCAGCAGCTTAGATACAGCCATTAATGAAAAACTGTTTTTT
TRBJ2-7 TRBV7-9 NA CASSPATGTYEQYF TGTGCCAGCAGTCCCGCAACGGGGACCTACGAGCAGTACTTC
TRBJ1-2 TRBV2 NA CASSTGTLSYGYTF TGTGCCAGCAGCACAGGAACACTCTCCTATGGCTACACCTTC
TRBJ1-1 TRBV20-1 NA CSTLRGPEAFF TGCAGCACCTTGCGGGGACCTGAAGCTTTCTTT
TRBJ2-1 TRBV12-5 NA CASGLVQGRDEQFF TGTGCTAGTGGTTTGGTACAAGGGCGGGATGAGCAGTTCTTC
TRBJ1-2 TRBV19 TRBD1 CASSSGTGVRSGYTF TGTGCCAGTAGTTCAGGGACAGGGGTACGGAGTGGCTACACCTTC
TRBJ1-1 TRBV19 NA CASSIKGPGTRFRNTEAFF TGTGCCAGTAGTATTAAAGGACCCGGGACGCGTTTTAGGAACACTGAAGCTTTCTTT
TRBJ1-5 TRBV6-5 TRBD1 CASRQGAYQPQHF TGTGCCAGCAGACAGGGGGCTTATCAGCCCCAGCATTTT
TRBJ2-2 TRBV5-6 NA CASSKPGSRGAGELFF TGTGCCAGCAGCAAACCTGGCTCCCGTGGGGCCGGGGAGCTGTTTTTT
TRBJ1-4 TRBV5-1 TRBD1 CASTTGGSEKLFF TGCGCCTCAACCACAGGGGGCTCTGAAAAACTGTTTTTT